This T cell receptor (beta chain) was obtained from a study of cytomegalovirus exposure and HLA in healthy donors. PCR used 60 Vbeta primers and 13 Jbeta primers. Original analysis: About 12 million shared chains were among the 65 million to 85 million unique TCR beta chains that a later analysis counted. Repertoires were generated with immunoSEQ multiplex PCR, while TCRdb's copy carries only in-frame clones and drops some. The D gene and trimming were derived from the DNA, and the V and J assignments and clone size from that table. The sample carries around 92,000 clones, about 84% recorded once. Germline CDR1 reads MDHEN; CDR2 reads SYDVKM. V was clipped by 7 bases and J by 10 bases, with 19 bases between them. The CDR3 length is 13 residues. This clone was recorded a few times. Its target is unknown. The study's findings and limits: Later on, a genetic analysis was performed. It linked a missense variant in DCLRE1C with V- and J-gene trimming of TCR beta.

The sample comprised PBMCs. This sequence was found in a girl between 2 and 10 years old in good health and CMV-seropositive. The chain carries TRBV28 and TRBJ1-1; D possibly corresponds to TRBD1 (6 bases). The CDR3 here is CASTNLGAGGAFF. CDR3 in DNA: TGTGCCAGCACCAACCTGGGGGCGGGGGGAGCTTTCTTT. Together with reference TRBV28 and TRBJ1-1, the CDR3 gives the full variable domain: DVKVTQSSRYLVKRTGEKVFLECVQDMDHENMFWYRQDPGLGLRLIYFSYDVKMKEKGDIPEGYSVSREKKERFSLILESASTNQTSMYLCASTNLGAGGAFFGQGTRLTVV.